The TCR beta chain described here comes from a study of early T cells in non-severe SARS-CoV-2 infection. TCRdb called the 5' RACE reads again in MiXCR, with one record for every CDR3 protein. The repertoire holds some 59,000 distinct CDR3 sequences, about 10% seen once, with approximately 4% in the top ten. The CDR3 spans 15 residues. V lost 4 bases and J lost 1; bases outside the gene matches: 0. The V gene's germline CDR1 is SEHNR and CDR2 FQNEAQ (reference sequence). This clonotype was counted between two and nine times. The starting material was whole blood, obtained at baseline. The TCR comes from an adult who was a healthcare worker with PCR-confirmed SARS-CoV-2 infection or an uninfected control (not recorded which). This chain uses TRBV7-9 with TRBJ2-2; 10 bases align to TRBD2. CDR3 DNA: TGTGCCAGCAGCTGGACTAGCGGGAACACCGGGGAGCTGTTTTTT. Translation gives CASSWTSGNTGELFF.